This passage covers 9 T cell receptor beta chains from one sample sequenced in a study of Ad26.COV2.S vaccination and SARS-CoV-2 variants. The treatment here: 19 received Ad26.COV2.S at low or high dose, single or two shots; several received placebo; per-sample allocation not given. The investigators took samples on day 63 after the first vaccine or placebo injection. Only in-frame clones appear in the TCRdb table, and some are missing; sequencing was by immunoSEQ multiplex PCR. The sample includes some 640,000 clones, around 92% of them seen just once. Here the sequenced sample was peripheral blood, taken in a trial of Ad26.COV2.S vaccine versus placebo. The receptors stem from a person aged 18-65 years who received the Ad26.COV2.S COVID-19 vaccine or a placebo.

V and J are TRBV11-3 and TRBJ2-2; 7 nucleotides align to TRBD2. The trim removed 1 base at V and 5 bases at J, leaving 13 bases unmatched. The germline gives CDR1 SGHNT, CDR2 YENEEA. CDR3 size: 18 residues. The CDR3 DNA follows: TGTGCCAGCAGCTTAGGGTTCCGGGACTACGGGGGGACCGGGGAGCTGTTTTTT. Encoded protein: CASSLGFRDYGGTGELFF.

The chain combines TRBV27 with TRBJ1-2; D call uncertain. Trimming removed 8 bases from V and 4 bases from J, with 17 bases in between. This CDR3 region has 14 residues. Per the germline V gene, CDR1 is MNHEY and CDR2 is SMNVEV (reference sequence). CDR3 amino acids: CASPPPSAGYGYTF. In nucleotides, the CDR3 is TGTGCCAGCCCCCCCCCGTCGGCGGGCTATGGCTACACCTTC.

This clone has only a few counts. The gene calls are TRBV30 and TRBJ1-4; D remains ambiguous. The CDR3 is 15 residues long. Per the germline V gene, CDR1 is GTSNPN and CDR2 is SVGIG (reference sequence). Trimming pared 6 bases from V and 4 bases from J, leaving 18 bases between. The CDR3 DNA is TGTGCCTGCGTCCCTTTCGGCGCCTTTAATGAAAAACTGTTTTTT. This gives the protein CACVPFGAFNEKLFF. The whole variable domain, filled in from reference TRBV30 and TRBJ1-4, reads SQTIHQWPATLVQPVGSPLSLECTVEGTSNPNLYWYRQAAGRGLQLLFYSVGIGQISSEVPQNLSASRPQDRQFILSSKKLLLSDSGFYLCACVPFGAFNEKLFFGSGTQLSVL.

The V and J genes are TRBV5-4 and TRBJ2-5; 7 bases match TRBD1. Trimming removed 4 bases from V and 3 bases from J; junction bases left unmatched: 6. CDR3 length equals 14 residues. Per germline, CDR1 SGHNT and CDR2 YYREEE (reference sequence). CDR3 sequence (DNA): TGTGCCAGCAGCCATCCGGGACAGAAAGAGACCCAGTACTTC. Translating gives CASSHPGQKETQYF.

The J gene is TRBJ2-5, the V gene TRBV12-3 or TRBV12-4, with TRBD1 identical over 9 bases. This CDR3 spans 13 amino acids. With 3 bases clipped from V and 5 bases from J, the junction kept 1 base outside the gene matches. In DNA form, the CDR3 reads TGTGCCAGCAGTTTCGGACAGGGGGAGACCCAGTACTTC. Residues: CASSFGQGETQYF.

V gene TRBV6-4 combines with J gene TRBJ2-2; D might be TRBD2 (5 bases). CDR1 is MRHNA and CDR2 is SNTAGT in the germline V gene. This CDR3 contains 13 residues. The V end lost 7 bases, the J end lost 6 bases, and 12 bases lay between the germline ends. In DNA form, the CDR3 reads TGTGCCAGCAAAGGAGGAGGCCCCGGGGAGCTGTTTTTT. Its protein is CASKGGGPGELFF.

In DNA form, the CDR3 reads TGTGCCAGCTTCGGGTCTAACCTGGATGGCTACACCTTC. As protein: CASFGSNLDGYTF. The chain joins TRBV2 to TRBJ1-2; D not resolved. The germline V gene encodes CDR1 SNHLY and CDR2 FYNNEI. The CDR3 extends over 13 amino acids. V lost 8 bases and J 6 bases, leaving 16 bases between the germline ends.

The chain combines TRBV27 with TRBJ1-6; TRBD1 matches 7 bases. CDR3 length: 13 residues. After removal of 4 bases from V and 10 bases from J, the junction contained 4 bases not matched to a gene. Germline values: CDR1 MNHEY, CDR2 SMNVEV (reference sequence). The chain's CDR3 is CASSSDRDSPLHF. The CDR3 DNA follows: TGTGCCAGCAGTTCCGACAGGGACTCACCCCTCCACTTT.

For this clone: The same CDR3 also results from other DNA sequences found in this sample. The CDR3 is CASSLGRNQPQHF. The DNA for the CDR3 is TGTGCCAGCAGTTTAGGGAGGAATCAGCCCCAGCATTTT. The chain recombines TRBV12-3 or TRBV12-4 with TRBJ1-5; D is unresolved. Trimming left V 1 base short and J 4 bases short, with 5 bases between. The CDR3 runs to 13 residues.